Listed below are T cell receptor beta chains from one sample, sequenced in a study of blood T cell repertoires in COVID-19. The repertoire was sequenced with immunoSEQ multiplex PCR; TCRdb's copy has only in-frame clones and lacks some. This sample has about 120,000 clones; just under 90% occur once, and the top ten carry more than 2%. The sequenced sample was peripheral blood. The origin of the receptors is a woman aged 45-59 years with acute or convalescent COVID-19. The CDR3 runs from the conserved cysteine through the conserved F or W. A D gene is named only where the DNA matches it firmly. The listing skips clone size in some rows; elsewhere it reads once, few, many or a size class.

size | J | V | D | CDR3 | DNA
once | TRBJ2-1 | TRBV3-1/TRBV3-2 | - | CASSQDYAAETNNEQFF | TGTGCCAGCAGCCAAGACTACGCAGCGGAAACGAACAATGAGCAGTTCTTC
- | TRBJ1-2 | TRBV28 | TRBD1 | CASSSTGQAYGYTF | TGTGCCAGCAGTTCTACGGGACAGGCCTATGGCTACACCTTC
- | TRBJ1-2 | TRBV4-3 | - | CASSQAGGAQGYTF | TGCGCCAGCAGCCAAGCTGGGGGGGCGCAAGGCTACACCTTC
- | TRBJ1-4 | TRBV5-1 | TRBD1 | CASSQMGGTGGEKLFF | TGCGCCAGCAGCCAAATGGGTGGGACAGGGGGTGAAAAACTGTTTTTT
- | TRBJ2-7 | TRBV9 | - | CASSVGSSHYEQYF | TGTGCCAGCAGCGTAGGTAGCAGTCACTACGAGCAGTACTTC
- | TRBJ1-1 | TRBV14 | - | CASSLTSGQPETGLNTEAFF | TGTGCCAGCAGCCTAACATCCGGACAGCCGGAAACGGGGTTGAACACTGAAGCTTTCTTT
- | TRBJ2-3 | TRBV5-1 | - | CASSSGTSRDTQYF | TGCGCCAGCAGTTCCGGGACTTCAAGAGATACGCAGTATTTT
- | TRBJ1-1 | TRBV19 | - | CASSIYHRGTEAFF | TGTGCCAGTAGTATCTACCACCGCGGGACTGAAGCTTTCTTT
- | TRBJ2-5 | TRBV5-4 | TRBD2 | CASSLAGGGETQYF | TGTGCCAGCAGCTTGGCTGGGGGAGGGGAGACCCAGTACTTC
- | TRBJ1-2 | TRBV6-5 | - | CASSDSRMIRGYTF | TGTGCCAGCAGCGACTCCCGAATGATTCGCGGCTACACCTTC
- | TRBJ1-4 | TRBV27 | - | CASSPLSIGEGEKLFF | TGTGCCAGCAGCCCTCTTAGTATCGGGGAAGGTGAAAAACTGTTTTTT
- | TRBJ1-1 | TRBV5-1 | TRBD1 | CASSPRTGGRTEAFF | TGCGCCAGCAGCCCACGGACAGGGGGCAGGACTGAAGCTTTCTTT
- | TRBJ1-6 | TRBV6-5 | - | CASSYTVEGSPLHF | TGTGCCAGCAGTTACACCGTCGAGGGATCACCCCTCCACTTT
- | TRBJ1-1 | TRBV5-1 | TRBD1 | CASSSRGQGDTEAFF | TGCGCCAGCAGCTCCCGGGGACAGGGGGACACTGAAGCTTTCTTT
few | TRBJ1-1 | TRBV7-3 | - | CASSLYRSNEAFF | TGTGCCAGCAGCCTTTACCGGAGTAATGAAGCTTTCTTT
- | TRBJ2-2 | TRBV30 | - | CAWSRVRELFF | TGTGCCTGGAGCCGGGTGCGGGAGCTGTTTTTT
- | TRBJ1-1 | TRBV27 | TRBD1 | CASSMQTGTGNTEAFF | TGTGCCAGCAGTATGCAAACCGGGACAGGGAACACTGAAGCTTTCTTT
- | TRBJ2-1 | TRBV19 | TRBD2 | CASSRTSGTINEQFF | TGTGCCAGTAGTCGGACTAGCGGGACCATCAATGAGCAGTTCTTC